This T cell receptor (beta chain) was recovered during a study of T-cell reconstitution after alpha-beta-depleted transplantation in children. Study-level results: About two months after transplant, alpha-beta T cells reportedly came from several hundred expanded graft clones.

The authors prepared the TCRbeta library with unique molecular identifiers. From the PCR reads, TCRdb called clonotypes with MiXCR, one entry per CDR3 protein. Altogether around 580,000 distinct CDR3 sequences are present, 20% to 25% being singletons, with the ten largest covering 12% to 15%. V lost 3 bases to trimming and J lost 2 bases, with 10 bases between them. Germline lookup yields CDR1 GTSNPN and CDR2 SVGIG (reference sequence). The CDR3 totals 13 residues. This clonotype was seen more than once but under ten times. Its antigen remains unidentified. Sequences were derived from PBMCs, mostly from graft donor cells, sampled 360 days after TCRalphabeta/CD19-depleted stem cell transplant. The rearrangement joins TRBV30 to TRBJ1-1; D is uncertain. The TCR originated in a boy younger than two who had a stem cell transplant for acute myeloid leukemia, so the T cells may come from the graft donor. The CDR3 spells CAWRLDANTEAFF. DNA for the CDR3: TGTGCCTGGAGGCTCGACGCAAACACTGAAGCTTTCTTT.